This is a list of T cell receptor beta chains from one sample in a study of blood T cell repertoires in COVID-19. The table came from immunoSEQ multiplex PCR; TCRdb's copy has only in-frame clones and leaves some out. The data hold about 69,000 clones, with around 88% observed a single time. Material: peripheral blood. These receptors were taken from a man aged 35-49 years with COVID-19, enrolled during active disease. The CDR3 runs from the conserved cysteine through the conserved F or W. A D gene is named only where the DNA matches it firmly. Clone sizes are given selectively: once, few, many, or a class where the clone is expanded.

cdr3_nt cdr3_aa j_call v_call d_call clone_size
TGCGCCAGCAGAAGGCAGGGCACTGAAGCTTTCTTT CASRRQGTEAFF TRBJ1-1 TRBV4-1 NA NA
TGTGCCACGCAACTGACAGGGACCGGAGGCTACACCTTC CATQLTGTGGYTF TRBJ1-2 TRBV25-1 TRBD1 NA
TGTGCCAGCAGAACAGGTTATAGCAATCAGCCCCAGCATTTT CASRTGYSNQPQHF TRBJ1-5 TRBV6-6 NA NA
TGTGCCAGCCTCTCCTCGACAGGGGGCGAGCAGTACTTC CASLSSTGGEQYF TRBJ2-7 TRBV28 TRBD1 NA
TGTGCCAGCAGTTACTCATCCGGGAGCTACTACGAGCAGTACTTC CASSYSSGSYYEQYF TRBJ2-7 TRBV6-5 NA NA
TGTGCCAGCGGTGATCCGGGACTAGCGGGGGGAACCTACAATGAGCAGTTCTTC CASGDPGLAGGTYNEQFF TRBJ2-1 TRBV2 TRBD2 NA
TGCGCCAGCAGCCCCGGCCCTAGCGGGGTGTATTACGAGCAGTACTTC CASSPGPSGVYYEQYF TRBJ2-7 TRBV4-1 TRBD2 once
TGTGCCAGCACCGGGACAGCGAACACCGGGGAGCTGTTTTTT CASTGTANTGELFF TRBJ2-2 TRBV6-5 TRBD1 NA
TGTGCCAGCAGCCCCCGTAGCGGCGACACAGATACGCAGTATTTT CASSPRSGDTDTQYF TRBJ2-3 TRBV2 NA NA
TGTGCCAGCAGCTTAGATTGGGCATCCGAGCAGTTCTTC CASSLDWASEQFF TRBJ2-1 TRBV11-3 NA NA
TGCGCCAGCAGCCAAGGACAGGGCGAGTCTTCCTACGAGCAGTACTTC CASSQGQGESSYEQYF TRBJ2-7 TRBV4-1 TRBD1 NA
TGTGCCAGCAGTCTCACGGGGGATAGATCCCCCCAAGAGACCCAGTACTTC CASSLTGDRSPQETQYF TRBJ2-5 TRBV4-2 NA NA
TGTGCCAGCAGCAAAGAGGGACAGGGTGGTGGGGGTGAGACCCAGTACTTC CASSKEGQGGGGETQYF TRBJ2-5 TRBV21-1 NA NA
TGTGCCAGCAGTATGAGGTCAAGACACACCGGGGAGCTGTTTTTT CASSMRSRHTGELFF TRBJ2-2 TRBV28 NA NA
TGCGCCAGCAGGTCAGCGGGTGAGGTCGGGGAGCTGTTTTTT CASRSAGEVGELFF TRBJ2-2 TRBV10-2 NA NA
TGTGCCTGGAGTCCCACAGGGGACGTCGCTTTCTTT CAWSPTGDVAFF TRBJ1-1 TRBV30 TRBD1 NA
TGTGCCAGCAGTAGACAGGGTTTCAATCAGCCCCAGCATTTT CASSRQGFNQPQHF TRBJ1-5 TRBV2 TRBD1 NA
TGTGCCAGCAGCGGACAGGGGACCGGCTTCTACGAGCAGTACTTC CASSGQGTGFYEQYF TRBJ2-7 TRBV7-9 TRBD1 NA
TGTGCCACCGGACAGGACCAAGAGACCCAGTACTTC CATGQDQETQYF TRBJ2-5 TRBV15 TRBD1 once
TGTGCCAGCGGCCAGTTGCAGGGGACGATCGATACGCAGTATTTT CASGQLQGTIDTQYF TRBJ2-3 TRBV27 NA few
TGCGCCAGCAGCCAACTTAGCGGGGAACTCTCCTACGAGCAGTACTTC CASSQLSGELSYEQYF TRBJ2-7 TRBV4-1 TRBD2 few
TGCGCCAGCAGCTCTCAGGGGACCAGCTCTGGAAACACCATATATTTT CASSSQGTSSGNTIYF TRBJ1-3 TRBV5-1 NA NA
TGTGCCAGCTCACCGGCTAGCGGGGAATACAATGAGCAGTTCTTC CASSPASGEYNEQFF TRBJ2-1 TRBV18 TRBD2 NA
TGCGCCAGCAGCCAAGATTACAGTTACGAGCAGTACTTC CASSQDYSYEQYF TRBJ2-7 TRBV4-1 NA NA
TGTGCCAGCACCATAGGACAAAACACTGAAGCTTTCTTT CASTIGQNTEAFF TRBJ1-1 TRBV12-3/TRBV12-4 NA NA
TGTGCCAGCAGTTACTCGAAACTTCCCACAGATACGCAGTATTTT CASSYSKLPTDTQYF TRBJ2-3 TRBV6-5 NA NA
TGTGCCAGCTCACCACAGGGGACAGCCAACAATCAGCCCCAGCATTTT CASSPQGTANNQPQHF TRBJ1-5 TRBV18 TRBD1 NA
TGTGCCTGGTCGGGACAGGGGGTAGCACCCCTCCACTTT CAWSGQGVAPLHF TRBJ1-6 TRBV30 TRBD1 NA
TGTGCCAGCATCCCGGGACTAGCTGTTGTGGATACGCAGTATTTT CASIPGLAVVDTQYF TRBJ2-3 TRBV2 TRBD2 NA
TGCAGCGTTGTTGGGGGGAGGGATTCAGATACGCAGTATTTT CSVVGGRDSDTQYF TRBJ2-3 TRBV29-1 TRBD2 NA